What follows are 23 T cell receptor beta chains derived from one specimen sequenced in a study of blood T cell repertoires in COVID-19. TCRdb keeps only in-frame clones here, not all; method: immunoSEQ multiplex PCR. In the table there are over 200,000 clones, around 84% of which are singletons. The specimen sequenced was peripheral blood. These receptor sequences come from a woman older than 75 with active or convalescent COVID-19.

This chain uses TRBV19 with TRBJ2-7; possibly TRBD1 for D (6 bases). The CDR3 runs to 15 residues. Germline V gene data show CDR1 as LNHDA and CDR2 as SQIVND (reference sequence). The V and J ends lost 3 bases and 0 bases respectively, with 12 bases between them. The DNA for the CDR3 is TGTGCCAGTAGTATTGGCAGGGGAGCCTCCTACGAGCAGTACTTC. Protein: CASSIGRGASYEQYF.

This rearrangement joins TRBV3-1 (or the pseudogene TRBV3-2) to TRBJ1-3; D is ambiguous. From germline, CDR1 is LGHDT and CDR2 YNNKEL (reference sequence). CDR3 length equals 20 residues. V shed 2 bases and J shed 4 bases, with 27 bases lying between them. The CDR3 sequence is CASSQSSYSLASIAGNTIYF. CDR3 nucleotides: TGTGCCAGCAGCCAATCAAGTTACAGTCTAGCTTCTATTGCCGGAAACACCATATATTTT.

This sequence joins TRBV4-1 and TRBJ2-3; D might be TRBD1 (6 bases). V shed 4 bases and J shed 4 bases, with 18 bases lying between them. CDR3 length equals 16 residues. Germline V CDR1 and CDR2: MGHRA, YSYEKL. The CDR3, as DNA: TGCGCCAGCAGCCCCGCAACAGGGCTCATCCCAGATACGCAGTATTTT. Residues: CASSPATGLIPDTQYF.

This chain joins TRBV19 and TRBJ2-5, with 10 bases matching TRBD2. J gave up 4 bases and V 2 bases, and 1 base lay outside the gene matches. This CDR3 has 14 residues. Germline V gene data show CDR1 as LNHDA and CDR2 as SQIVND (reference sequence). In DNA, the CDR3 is TGTGCCAGTAGTATACGACTAGCGGGAGAGACCCAGTACTTC. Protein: CASSIRLAGETQYF.

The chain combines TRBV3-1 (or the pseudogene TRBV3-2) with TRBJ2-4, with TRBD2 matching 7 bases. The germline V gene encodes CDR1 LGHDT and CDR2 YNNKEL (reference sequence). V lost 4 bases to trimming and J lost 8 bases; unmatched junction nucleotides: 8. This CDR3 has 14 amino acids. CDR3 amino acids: CASSLGGVRDIQYF. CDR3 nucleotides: TGTGCCAGCAGCCTGGGGGGGGTCCGTGACATTCAGTACTTC.

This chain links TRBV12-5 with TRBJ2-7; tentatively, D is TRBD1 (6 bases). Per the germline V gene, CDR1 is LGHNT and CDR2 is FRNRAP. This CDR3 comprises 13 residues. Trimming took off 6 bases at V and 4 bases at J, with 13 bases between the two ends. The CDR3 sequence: CASGRQGPYEQYF. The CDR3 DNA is TGTGCTAGTGGCCGCCAGGGGCCTTACGAGCAGTACTTC.

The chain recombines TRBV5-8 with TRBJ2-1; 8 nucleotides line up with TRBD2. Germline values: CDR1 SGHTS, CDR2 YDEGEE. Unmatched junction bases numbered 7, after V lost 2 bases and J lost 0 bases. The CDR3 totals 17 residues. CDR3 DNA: TGTGCCAGCAGCTTATTTCCGGGGGGGGGCTCCTACAATGAGCAGTTCTTC. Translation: CASSLFPGGGSYNEQFF.

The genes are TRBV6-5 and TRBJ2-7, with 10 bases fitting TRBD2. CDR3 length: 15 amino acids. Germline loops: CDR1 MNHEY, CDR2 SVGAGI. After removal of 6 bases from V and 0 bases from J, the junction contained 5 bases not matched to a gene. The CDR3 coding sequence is TGTGCCAGCAGCCCCGGGACTAGCGACTCCTACGAGCAGTACTTC. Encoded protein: CASSPGTSDSYEQYF.

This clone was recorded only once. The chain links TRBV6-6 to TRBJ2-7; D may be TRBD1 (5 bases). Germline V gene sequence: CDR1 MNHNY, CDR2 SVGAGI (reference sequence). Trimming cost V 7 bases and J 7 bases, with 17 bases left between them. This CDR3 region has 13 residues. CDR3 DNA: TGTGCCAGCAACTCCCAAGCAGGGTTGGAGCAGTACTTC. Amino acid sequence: CASNSQAGLEQYF.

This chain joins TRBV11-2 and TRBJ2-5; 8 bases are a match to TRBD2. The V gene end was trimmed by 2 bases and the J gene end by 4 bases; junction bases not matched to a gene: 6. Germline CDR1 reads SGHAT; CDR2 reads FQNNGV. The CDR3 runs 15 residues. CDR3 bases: TGTGCCAGCAGCTTATCCGGGAGGGGCGGAGAGACCCAGTACTTC. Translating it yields CASSLSGRGGETQYF.

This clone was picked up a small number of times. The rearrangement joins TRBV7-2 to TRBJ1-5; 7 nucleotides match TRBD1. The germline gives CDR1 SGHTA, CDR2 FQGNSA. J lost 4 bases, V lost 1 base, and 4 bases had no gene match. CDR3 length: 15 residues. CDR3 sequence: CASSLGRGQNQPQHF. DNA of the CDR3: TGTGCCAGCAGCTTAGGTAGGGGGCAGAATCAGCCCCAGCATTTT.

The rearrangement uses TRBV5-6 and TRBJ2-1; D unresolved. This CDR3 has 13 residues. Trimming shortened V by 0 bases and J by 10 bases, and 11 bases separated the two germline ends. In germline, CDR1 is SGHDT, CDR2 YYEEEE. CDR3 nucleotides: TGTGCCAGCAGCTTGGGTACGGTCAGGGAGCAGTTCTTC. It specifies CASSLGTVREQFF.

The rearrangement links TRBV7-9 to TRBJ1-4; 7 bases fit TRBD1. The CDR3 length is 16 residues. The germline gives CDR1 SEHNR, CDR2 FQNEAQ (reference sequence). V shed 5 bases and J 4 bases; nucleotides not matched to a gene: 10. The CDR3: CASSVYRGRGNEKLFF. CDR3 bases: TGTGCCAGCAGCGTATACAGGGGCCGGGGTAATGAAAAACTGTTTTTT. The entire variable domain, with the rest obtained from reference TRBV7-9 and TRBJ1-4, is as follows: DTGVSQNPRHKITKRGQNVTFRCDPISEHNRLYWYRQTLGQGPEFLTYFQNEAQLEKSRLLSDRFSAERPKGSFSTLEIQRTEQGDSAMYLCASSVYRGRGNEKLFFGSGTQLSVL.

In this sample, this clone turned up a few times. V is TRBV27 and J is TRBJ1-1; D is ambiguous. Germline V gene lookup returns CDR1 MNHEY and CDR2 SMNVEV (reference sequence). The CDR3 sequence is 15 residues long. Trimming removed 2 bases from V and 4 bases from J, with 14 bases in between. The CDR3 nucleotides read TGTGCCAGCAGTTTACAGGTCGGTCTTTCCACTGAAGCTTTCTTT. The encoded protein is CASSLQVGLSTEAFF.

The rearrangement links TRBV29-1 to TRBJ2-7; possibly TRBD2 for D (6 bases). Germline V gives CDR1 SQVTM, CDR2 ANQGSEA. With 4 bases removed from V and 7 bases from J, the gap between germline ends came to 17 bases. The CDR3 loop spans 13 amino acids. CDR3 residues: CSVARRGPGEQYF. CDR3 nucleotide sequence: TGCAGCGTTGCAAGGCGGGGCCCTGGGGAGCAGTACTTC.

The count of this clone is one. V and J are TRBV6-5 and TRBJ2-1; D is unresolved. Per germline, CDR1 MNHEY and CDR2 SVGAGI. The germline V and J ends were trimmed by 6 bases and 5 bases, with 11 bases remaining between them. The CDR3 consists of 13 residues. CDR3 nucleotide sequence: TGTGCCAGCAGAAAGCTCCCCCACAATGAGCAGTTCTTC. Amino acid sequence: CASRKLPHNEQFF.

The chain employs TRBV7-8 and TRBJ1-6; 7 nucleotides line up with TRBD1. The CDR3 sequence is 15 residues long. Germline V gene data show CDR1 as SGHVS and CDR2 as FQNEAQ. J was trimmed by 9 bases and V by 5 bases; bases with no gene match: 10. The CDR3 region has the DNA TGTGCCAGCAGCACAACGACAGGGCCCCTTTCACCCCTCCACTTT. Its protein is CASSTTTGPLSPLHF.

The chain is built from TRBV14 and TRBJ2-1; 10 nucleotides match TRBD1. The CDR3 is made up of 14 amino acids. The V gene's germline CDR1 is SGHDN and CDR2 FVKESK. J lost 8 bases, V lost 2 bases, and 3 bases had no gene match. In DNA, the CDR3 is TGTGCCAGCAGCCAACGACAGGGGGCCTATGAGCAGTTCTTC. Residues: CASSQRQGAYEQFF.

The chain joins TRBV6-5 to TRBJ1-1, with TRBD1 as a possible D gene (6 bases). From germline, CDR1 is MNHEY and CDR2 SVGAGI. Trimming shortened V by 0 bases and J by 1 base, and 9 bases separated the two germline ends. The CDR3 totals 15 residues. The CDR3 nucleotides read TGTGCCAGCAGTTACTCGGGCAGGGGGAACACTGAAGCTTTCTTT. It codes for CASSYSGRGNTEAFF.

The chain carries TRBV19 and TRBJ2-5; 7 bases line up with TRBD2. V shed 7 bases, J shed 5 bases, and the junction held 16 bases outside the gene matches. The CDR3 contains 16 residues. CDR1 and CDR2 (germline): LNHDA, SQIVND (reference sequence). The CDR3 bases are TGTGCCAGTACCCCAACGGCTAGCGGAATGTTTGAGACCCAGTACTTC. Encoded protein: CASTPTASGMFETQYF.

The CDR3 loop reads CASTKLAGRTDTQYF. The CDR3 nucleotides read TGTGCCAGCACCAAACTAGCGGGAAGGACAGATACGCAGTATTTT. This sequence joins TRBV6-6 and TRBJ2-3; 10 nucleotides line up with TRBD2. The CDR3 is 15 residues long. The V and J ends lost 7 bases and 3 bases, in that order; junction bases with no gene match: 7. Germline lookup yields CDR1 MNHNY and CDR2 SVGAGI (reference sequence).

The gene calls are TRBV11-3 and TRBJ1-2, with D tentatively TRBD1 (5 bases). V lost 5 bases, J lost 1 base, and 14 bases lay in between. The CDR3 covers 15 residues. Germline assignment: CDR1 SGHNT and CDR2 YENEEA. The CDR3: CASSQETVDNYGYTF. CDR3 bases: TGTGCCAGCAGCCAAGAGACAGTGGATAACTATGGCTACACCTTC.

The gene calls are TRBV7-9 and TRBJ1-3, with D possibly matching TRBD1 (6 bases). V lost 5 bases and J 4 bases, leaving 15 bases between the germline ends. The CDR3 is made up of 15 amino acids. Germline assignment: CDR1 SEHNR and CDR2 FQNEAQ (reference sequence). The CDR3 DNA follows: TGTGCCAGCAGCCTCCCGGACAGCACAGGAAACACCATATATTTT. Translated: CASSLPDSTGNTIYF.